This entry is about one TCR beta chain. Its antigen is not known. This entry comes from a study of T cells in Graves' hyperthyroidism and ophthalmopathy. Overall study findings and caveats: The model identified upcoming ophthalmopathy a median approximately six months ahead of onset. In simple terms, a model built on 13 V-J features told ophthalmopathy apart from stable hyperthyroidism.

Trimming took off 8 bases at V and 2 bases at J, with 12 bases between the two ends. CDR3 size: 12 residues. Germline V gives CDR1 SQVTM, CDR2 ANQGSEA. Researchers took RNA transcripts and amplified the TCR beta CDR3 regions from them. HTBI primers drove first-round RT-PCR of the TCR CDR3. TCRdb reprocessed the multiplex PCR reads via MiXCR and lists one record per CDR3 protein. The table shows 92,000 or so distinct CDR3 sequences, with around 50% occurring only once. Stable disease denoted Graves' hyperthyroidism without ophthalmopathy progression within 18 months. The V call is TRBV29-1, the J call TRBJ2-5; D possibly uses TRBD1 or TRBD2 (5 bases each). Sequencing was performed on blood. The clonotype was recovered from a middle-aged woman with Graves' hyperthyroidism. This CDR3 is CSLGDVQETQYF. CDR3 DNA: TGCAGCTTGGGGGACGTACAAGAGACCCAGTACTTC.